Listed below are T cell receptor beta chains from one sample, sequenced in a study of regulatory T cells in long-lasting Graves disease. TCRdb independently ran MiXCR on the multiplex PCR reads; one entry per CDR3 protein. The sample lists under 400,000 distinct CDR3 sequences, 16% occurring once. These sequences were also reported in another study, on T cells in Graves' hyperthyroidism and ophthalmopathy.

Sequenced here: peripheral blood mononuclear cells (PBMCs), sampled at new diagnosis, from a patient treated with antithyroid drugs. All receptors come from a man in his forties with Graves disease. Each CDR3 is given with its conserved first and last residue. The D gene is left open where the match is weak. Clone size, where shown, is once, few, many, or a class for clones that have expanded.

>TRBD1|many|TRBJ2-7|TRBV12-3/TRBV12-4
CASRGQVQQYF
TGTGCCAGCAGGGGACAGGTCCAGCAGTACTTC
>TRBD1|many|TRBJ1-3|TRBV3-1
CASSRRQGSGNTIYF
TGTGCCAGCAGCCGTCGACAGGGCTCTGGAAACACCATATATTTT
>NA|NA|TRBJ2-1|TRBV7-3
CASSLKSGLTPYNEQFF
TGTGCCAGCAGCTTAAAGTCGGGACTCACTCCATACAATGAGCAGTTCTTC
>NA|NA|TRBJ1-6|TRBV5-1
CASSLFGLDSYNSPLHF
TGCGCCAGCAGCTTGTTTGGGCTGGATAGCTATAATTCACCCCTCCACTTT
>NA|NA|TRBJ2-7|TRBV20-1
CSARKAVGADEQYF
TGCAGTGCTAGAAAGGCTGTGGGGGCCGACGAGCAGTACTTC
>NA|NA|TRBJ1-5|TRBV7-2
CASSTQPSNQPQHF
TGTGCCAGCAGCACACAACCGAGCAATCAGCCCCAGCATTTT
>NA|NA|TRBJ2-1|TRBV7-2
CASSPLGLNEQFF
TGTGCCAGCAGCCCACTAGGTCTCAATGAGCAGTTCTTC
>TRBD2|many|TRBJ2-5|TRBV7-2
CASSLFFGLAGDQETQYF
TGTGCCAGCAGCTTATTTTTCGGGCTAGCGGGGGACCAAGAGACCCAGTACTTC
>NA|many|TRBJ2-1|TRBV11-3
CASSPSMGEQFF
TGTGCCAGCAGCCCCAGCATGGGTGAGCAGTTCTTC
>TRBD1|NA|TRBJ1-1|TRBV3-1
CASSQGTGVETEAFF
TGCGCCAGCAGCCAAGGGACAGGGGTAGAGACTGAAGCTTTCTTT
>NA|many|TRBJ2-1|TRBV7-3
CASSFGNEQFF
TGTGCCAGCAGCTTCGGCAATGAGCAGTTCTTC
>TRBD1|many|TRBJ2-1|TRBV20-1
CSASRDRNYNEQFF
TGCAGTGCTTCCCGGGACAGGAACTACAATGAGCAGTTCTTC
>NA|many|TRBJ2-2|TRBV11-2
CASSLGPIGSTGELFF
TGTGCCAGCAGCTTGGGACCAATTGGGTCCACCGGGGAGCTGTTTTTT
>TRBD1|NA|TRBJ1-5|TRBV12-3/TRBV12-4
CASSQDRGGEPQHF
TGTGCCAGCAGTCAGGACAGGGGAGGCGAGCCCCAGCATTTT
>NA|many|TRBJ2-1|TRBV5-1
CASSLDREQFF
TGCGCCAGCAGCTTGGACAGGGAGCAGTTCTTC
>TRBD1|few|TRBJ1-2|TRBV5-8
CASSLPYLRDSYGYTF
TGTGCCAGCAGCTTGCCTTACCTCCGGGACAGCTATGGCTACACCTTC
>NA|many|TRBJ2-7|TRBV27
CASSSAGSSSYEQYF
TGTGCCAGCAGTTCGGCAGGGTCTAGCTCCTACGAGCAGTACTTC
>NA|few|TRBJ2-6|TRBV7-3
CASSLTLLGSGANVLTF
TGTGCCAGCAGCTTAACCCTCTTAGGGTCTGGGGCCAACGTCCTGACTTTC
>NA|many|TRBJ1-6|TRBV18
CASSPTGVFDSPLHF
TGTGCCAGCTCACCAACCGGGGTGTTTGATTCACCCCTCCACTTT
>NA|NA|TRBJ2-2|TRBV6-1
CARSEADTGELFF
TGTGCCCGCAGTGAAGCGGACACCGGGGAGCTGTTTTTT
>NA|NA|TRBJ2-5|TRBV5-5
CASSQDWGPFQETQYF
TGCGCCAGCAGCCAAGATTGGGGACCCTTCCAAGAGACCCAGTACTTC
>NA|many|TRBJ1-5|TRBV15
CATSRASSNQPQHF
TGTGCCACCAGCAGAGCTTCTAGCAATCAGCCCCAGCATTTT
>NA|many|TRBJ2-5|TRBV7-2
CASRTTLETQYF
TGTGCCAGCAGGACCACGCTGGAGACCCAGTACTTC
>TRBD1|NA|TRBJ2-5|TRBV7-9
CASSRGQGALETQYF
TGTGCCAGCAGCCGAGGACAGGGGGCATTAGAGACCCAGTACTTC